This T cell receptor beta chain was retrieved from a study of blood T cell repertoires in COVID-19. J gave up 5 bases and V 5 bases, and 12 bases lay outside the gene matches. The CDR3 contains 16 residues. Germline V gives CDR1 KGHDR, CDR2 SFDVKD. Sequencing was performed with immunoSEQ multiplex PCR; in TCRdb, only in-frame clones are kept and a portion is missing. This table holds about 30,000 clones, nearly 90% found once. The sequence came from a human donor in a cohort sampled during active COVID-19. Sequencing used peripheral blood. The chain links TRBV24-1 to TRBJ2-7; 9 bases line up with TRBD1. The CDR3 here is CATSVDPGTGLHEQYF. DNA of the CDR3: TGTGCCACCAGTGTCGACCCCGGGACAGGGCTCCACGAGCAGTACTTC.